This entry features one T cell receptor (beta chain) sequence. The data derive from a study of lymphopenia after photon versus proton radiotherapy. Method: immunoSEQ multiplex PCR; TCRdb's copy keeps in-frame clones and lacks some. In the table there are 160,000 or so clones, more than 85% of which are singletons. There are 15 residues in the CDR3. Germline CDR1 LNHNV, CDR2 YYDKDF (reference sequence). V was cut by 1 base and J by 10 bases, with 16 bases left in between. Specimen: peripheral blood, collected from a patient treated with photon-based radiotherapy. The sequence was obtained from a man aged 45 to 65 with gastric cancer. The genes are TRBV15 and TRBJ1-4; D is unresolved. CDR3 sequence (DNA): TGTGCCACCAGCAGAGGAGGAATGGAAGAGGGAAAACTGTTTTTT. Translated, it gives CATSRGGMEEGKLFF.